The 30 T cell receptor beta chains listed next were all sequenced from one sample in a study of somatic mutations in cytotoxic T cells in rheumatoid arthritis. Only in-frame clones appear in the TCRdb table, and some are missing; sequencing was by immunoSEQ multiplex PCR. This sample yields more than 15,000 clones, of which around 85% are seen a single time; approximately 6.9% belongs to the top ten. The sample taken for sequencing was CD8+ T cells sorted from blood. These receptor sequences come from a woman aged 35 to 49 with rheumatoid arthritis.

The chain uses TRBV5-5 and TRBJ1-2; tentatively, D is TRBD1 (6 bases). Germline loops: CDR1 SGHKS, CDR2 YYEKEE (reference sequence). V lost 1 base and J lost 4, with 11 bases in between. This CDR3 is 14 amino acids long. The CDR3 loop reads CASSLTGTPYGYTF. As DNA, the CDR3 is TGTGCCAGCAGCTTGACAGGGACCCCCTATGGCTACACCTTC. Using reference TRBV5-5 and TRBJ1-2 for the parts outside the CDR3, the full variable domain is DAGVTQSPTHLIKTRGQQVTLRCSPISGHKSVSWYQQVLGQGPQFIFQYYEKEERGRGNFPDRFSARQFPNYSSELNVNALLLGDSALYLCASSLTGTPYGYTFGSGTRLTVV.

This clone was seen only once. This chain uses TRBV5-6 with TRBJ1-1; perhaps TRBD1 as D (5 bases). Trimming shortened V by 0 bases and J by 8 bases, and 8 bases separated the two germline ends. Germline CDR1 SGHDT, CDR2 YYEEEE. This CDR3 comprises 12 residues. The DNA of the CDR3 is TGTGCCAGCAGCTTGGGACAGATGGAAGCTTTCTTT. Its translation is CASSLGQMEAFF.

This sequence joins TRBV5-6 and TRBJ2-1; 11 nucleotides line up with TRBD2. The CDR3 runs to 18 residues. The V and J ends lost 7 bases and 0 bases, in that order; junction bases with no gene match: 12. Germline lookup yields CDR1 SGHDT and CDR2 YYEEEE. The CDR3 DNA is TGTGCCAGCGGTAGGCTAGCGGGAGGAGGGTCCTCCTACAATGAGCAGTTCTTC. Protein: CASGRLAGGGSSYNEQFF. The variable domain in full, completed from reference TRBV5-6 and TRBJ2-1, reads DAGVTQSPTHLIKTRGQQVTLRCSPKSGHDTVSWYQQALGQGPQFIFQYYEEEERQRGNFPDRFSGHQFPNYSSELNVNALLLGDSALYLCASGRLAGGGSSYNEQFFGPGTRLTVL.

V usage is TRBV7-9 and J usage is TRBJ2-7; D may be TRBD1 (6 bases). In germline, CDR1 is SEHNR, CDR2 FQNEAQ (reference sequence). V lost 1 base to trimming and J lost 7 bases, with 17 bases between them. The CDR3 is 15 amino acids. In DNA form, the CDR3 reads TGTGCCAGCAGCTTAGAGGACAGAACCTTAGGGGAGCAGTACTTC. Translation: CASSLEDRTLGEQYF.

This rearrangement joins TRBV29-1 to TRBJ2-7; D perhaps matches TRBD2 (6 bases). This CDR3 is 12 amino acids long. Germline CDR1 reads SQVTM; CDR2 reads ANQGSEA. The V end lost 7 bases, the J end lost 4 bases, and 14 bases lay between the germline ends. For the CDR3, the DNA is TGCAGCGGGGGTGGGGGAGGATACGAGCAGTACTTC. The encoded protein is CSGGGGGYEQYF.

The chain uses TRBV7-6 and TRBJ1-1, with D possibly being TRBD1 (5 bases). Germline assignment: CDR1 SGHVS and CDR2 FNYEAQ. This CDR3 has 13 amino acids. V was clipped by 3 bases and J by 1 base, with 6 bases between them. The CDR3 sequence: CASSLDKNTEAFF. The DNA for the CDR3 is TGTGCCAGCAGCTTGGACAAGAACACTGAAGCTTTCTTT.

V usage is TRBV6-5 and J usage is TRBJ2-7; TRBD2 agrees at 9 bases. The CDR3 consists of 15 residues. CDR1 and CDR2 from the germline V gene are MNHEY and SVGAGI. The trim removed 7 bases at V and 2 bases at J, leaving 9 bases unmatched. CDR3 sequence reads: CASTVVGGGAYEQYF. CDR3 nucleotide sequence: TGTGCCAGCACGGTTGTGGGCGGGGGGGCCTACGAGCAGTACTTC.

The chain employs TRBV20-1 and TRBJ2-1; D may be TRBD1 (5 bases). V dropped 5 bases and J dropped 8 bases, with 10 bases sitting between them. Looked up from germline, CDR1 is DFQATT and CDR2 is SNEGSKA (reference sequence). The length of the CDR3 is 11 residues. The CDR3 loop reads CSAPRGHEQFF. Here the CDR3 DNA reads TGCAGTGCTCCTAGGGGCCATGAGCAGTTCTTC.

In DNA form, the CDR3 reads TGCGCCAGCAGCCAAGACCCGGGAGTACAGGAGACCCAGTACTTC. Translation: CASSQDPGVQETQYF. The V and J genes are TRBV4-1 and TRBJ2-5; D possibly corresponds to TRBD2 (6 bases). V was pared by 0 bases and J by 5 bases, with 13 bases between. Looked up from germline, CDR1 is MGHRA and CDR2 is YSYEKL. This CDR3 has 15 residues.

The chain employs TRBV9 and TRBJ1-4, with a tentative D call TRBD1 (6 bases). V was shortened by 3 bases and J by 6 bases, with 15 bases between the two germline ends. This CDR3 region has 15 residues. Germline values: CDR1 SGDLS, CDR2 YYNGEE. Here the CDR3 reads CASSEGLGGDEKLFF. In DNA, the CDR3 is TGTGCCAGCAGCGAGGGTTTAGGGGGAGATGAAAAACTGTTTTTT. Drawing the rest from reference TRBV9 and TRBJ1-4, the complete variable domain is DSGVTQTPKHLITATGQRVTLRCSPRSGDLSVYWYQQSLDQGLQFLIQYYNGEERAKGNILERFSAQQFPDLHSELNLSSLELGDSALYFCASSEGLGGDEKLFFGSGTQLSVL.

This clone appeared a single time. DNA for the CDR3: TGTGCCAGTAGTGCCGGACAGGTGGGCTACGAGCAGTACTTC. Translation: CASSAGQVGYEQYF. The chain has TRBV19 and TRBJ2-7; 7 nucleotides match TRBD1. V was clipped by 5 bases and J by 3 bases; unmatched bases: 7. The CDR3 covers 14 residues. In germline, CDR1 is LNHDA, CDR2 SQIVND (reference sequence).

This chain joins TRBV6-1 and TRBJ1-1, with D possibly matching TRBD1 (6 bases). The CDR3 is made up of 11 amino acids. The germline V and J ends were trimmed by 8 bases and 5 bases, with 9 bases remaining between them. CDR1 is MNHNS, CDR2 SASEGT, per germline. CDR3 sequence: CASLRGTEAFF. DNA of the CDR3: TGTGCCAGCCTCAGGGGAACTGAAGCTTTCTTT.

The chain links TRBV29-1 to TRBJ2-2, with 8 bases fitting TRBD1. After removal of 6 bases from V and 1 base from J, the junction contained 4 bases not matched to a gene. The CDR3 spans 14 residues. Germline CDR1 is SQVTM and CDR2 is ANQGSEA. CDR3 coding DNA: TGCAGCGTAGACAGGGGCCAGAACACCGGGGAGCTGTTTTTT. It encodes CSVDRGQNTGELFF.

The CDR3 sequence: CASSSQEGRTEAFF. The CDR3 DNA reads TGTGCCAGCAGTTCACAGGAGGGGAGGACTGAAGCTTTCTTT. The chain links TRBV2 to TRBJ1-1; D might be TRBD1 (5 bases). Trimming left V 5 bases short and J 5 bases short, with 15 bases between. The CDR3 has 14 amino acids. Germline CDR1 and CDR2: SNHLY and FYNNEI.

This clone appeared once. The gene calls are TRBV18 and TRBJ1-2; D perhaps matches TRBD1 (5 bases). V was shortened by 4 bases and J by 4 bases, with 16 bases between the two germline ends. The CDR3 loop spans 15 amino acids. CDR1 is KGHSH and CDR2 is LQKENI in the germline V gene. The chain's CDR3 is CASSLGHQHVYGYTF. In nucleotides, the CDR3 is TGTGCCAGCTCACTAGGACATCAACATGTCTATGGCTACACCTTC.

The chain has TRBV5-1 and TRBJ2-1; 8 bases match TRBD2. CDR3 length: 14 residues. Germline lookup yields CDR1 SGHRS and CDR2 YFSETQ. V was pared by 0 bases and J by 7 bases, with 3 bases of the junction left unmatched. The CDR3 DNA reads as TGCGCCAGCAGCTTGGCCCCGGGGGGGAATGAGCAGTTCTTC. This translates into CASSLAPGGNEQFF. Complete variable domain (other parts from reference TRBV5-1 and TRBJ2-1): KAGVTQTPRYLIKTRGQQVTLSCSPISGHRSVSWYQQTPGQGLQFLFEYFSETQRNKGNFPGRFSGRQFSNSRSEMNVSTLELGDSALYLCASSLAPGGNEQFFGPGTRLTVL.

This clone was observed a single time. This chain joins TRBV13 and TRBJ2-3; tentatively, D is TRBD1 (8 bases). The CDR3 is made up of 19 amino acids. Trimming removed 5 bases from V and 1 base from J, with 25 bases in between. Germline CDR1 is PRHDT and CDR2 is FYEKMQ (reference sequence). CDR3 sequence reads: CASSPGGAEAGAGTDTQYF. CDR3 DNA sequence: TGTGCCAGCAGCCCAGGGGGCGCGGAGGCGGGGGCGGGCACAGATACGCAGTATTTT.

This rearrangement joins TRBV14 to TRBJ2-4, with D perhaps matching TRBD1 (6 bases). CDR1 and CDR2 from the germline V gene are SGHDN and FVKESK. V was trimmed by 6 bases and J by 0 bases, leaving 15 bases between them. The CDR3 is 16 residues long. CDR3 in DNA: TGTGCCAGCAGTCAGGGACATAACATAGCCAAAAACATTCAGTACTTC. Translating it yields CASSQGHNIAKNIQYF.

Details on this clone: The sample holds other DNA sequences that translate to the same CDR3. The V and J genes are TRBV19 and TRBJ2-7; possible D gene TRBD1, 6 bases. The CDR3 consists of 14 residues. The V end lost 3 bases, the J end lost 2 bases, and 11 bases lay between the germline ends. The V gene's germline CDR1 is LNHDA and CDR2 SQIVND (reference sequence). CDR3 region: CASSMSDRTYEQYF. CDR3 DNA sequence: TGTGCCAGTAGTATGAGCGACAGGACCTACGAGCAGTACTTC.

The chain carries TRBV27 and TRBJ1-5; weak D call: TRBD1 (6 bases). The CDR3 extends over 13 amino acids. The germline CDR1 and CDR2 sequences are MNHEY and SMNVEV (reference sequence). V lost 4 bases to trimming and J lost 3 bases, with 7 bases between them. The CDR3 DNA follows: TGTGCCAGCAGTTGGGACACCAATCAGCCCCAGCATTTT. Its translation is CASSWDTNQPQHF.

The chain combines TRBV5-1 with TRBJ1-1, with D perhaps matching TRBD1 (6 bases). The V end lost 4 bases, the J end lost 6 bases, and 16 bases lay between the germline ends. Germline V gene data show CDR1 as SGHRS and CDR2 as YFSETQ. The CDR3 runs to 14 residues. This chain's CDR3 is CASSAEGGRAEAFF. The CDR3 DNA reads TGCGCCAGCAGCGCGGAAGGGGGAAGGGCTGAAGCTTTCTTT.

The V and J genes are TRBV6-5 and TRBJ2-7; no reliable D call. Germline CDR1 reads MNHEY; CDR2 reads SVGAGI. CDR3 size: 11 residues. Trimming took 8 bases from V and 0 from J, leaving 5 bases between them. The CDR3 DNA reads TGTGCCAGCCGGAGCTCCTACGAGCAGTACTTC. This codes for CASRSSYEQYF.

The chain combines TRBV27 with TRBJ1-2; no definite D call. The germline CDR1 and CDR2 sequences are MNHEY and SMNVEV (reference sequence). CDR3 length: 13 amino acids. Trimming removed 4 bases at V and 3 bases at J, with 9 bases between. CDR3 residues: CASSSVGDYGYTF. In DNA form, the CDR3 reads TGTGCCAGCAGTTCCGTCGGGGACTATGGCTACACCTTC.

The chain couples TRBV2 to TRBJ1-1, with 7 bases matching TRBD1. CDR3 length equals 17 residues. The trim removed 6 bases at V and 0 bases at J, leaving 13 bases unmatched. CDR1 and CDR2 from the germline V gene are SNHLY and FYNNEI. The CDR3 here is CASRFPGQSPMNTEAFF. CDR3 coding DNA: TGTGCCAGCAGATTCCCGGGACAGAGTCCCATGAACACTGAAGCTTTCTTT. The full variable domain, completed using reference TRBV2 and TRBJ1-1, is EPEVTQTPSHQVTQMGQEVILRCVPISNHLYFYWYRQILGQKVEFLVSFYNNEISEKSEIFDDQFSVERPDGSNFTLKIRSTKLEDSAMYFCASRFPGQSPMNTEAFFGQGTRLTVV.

The chain has TRBV5-1 and TRBJ1-2, with 8 bases aligning to TRBD1. CDR3 size: 15 residues. The trim removed 3 bases at V and 5 bases at J, leaving 9 bases unmatched. Per the germline V gene, CDR1 is SGHRS and CDR2 is YFSETQ. The CDR3 nucleotides read TGCGCCAGCAGCTCTGGACAGGGATCCTTTTATGGCTACACCTTC. Amino acids: CASSSGQGSFYGYTF.

V is TRBV6-1 and J is TRBJ1-4; D is unresolved. CDR3 length equals 13 residues. Germline lookup yields CDR1 MNHNS and CDR2 SASEGT. Trimming removed 4 bases from V and 8 bases from J, with 11 bases in between. The CDR3 spells CASSGALHEKLFF. CDR3 nucleotides: TGTGCCAGCAGTGGAGCACTACACGAAAAACTGTTTTTT.

This CDR3 is CASSSSGGAYNEQFF. The CDR3 DNA reads as TGTGCCAGCAGCTCTAGCGGGGGGGCCTACAATGAGCAGTTCTTC. This rearrangement joins TRBV9 to TRBJ2-1; 12 bases match TRBD2. V lost 4 bases, J lost 2 bases, and 1 base stayed unmatched. Per germline, CDR1 SGDLS and CDR2 YYNGEE. The CDR3 length is 15 residues.

The V call is TRBV25-1, the J call TRBJ1-1, with 7 nucleotides matching TRBD1. Germline CDR1 MGHDK, CDR2 SYGVNS. With V trimmed by 4 bases and J by 4 bases, 18 bases remained unmatched. The CDR3 extends over 18 amino acids. The CDR3 nucleotides read TGTGCCAGCAGTGGTAAAACTGTAAGGGGGCGTCCGACCACTGAAGCTTTCTTT. This encodes CASSGKTVRGRPTTEAFF.

CDR3 sequence (DNA): TGTGCCAGCAGCAAACTAGCGGGAGCGAACAATGAGCAGTTCTTC. This codes for CASSKLAGANNEQFF. V is TRBV6-1 and J is TRBJ2-1, with 11 bases fitting TRBD2. Trimming at V came to 6 bases and at J to 5 bases, leaving 6 bases not matched to a gene. The germline CDR1 and CDR2 sequences are MNHNS and SASEGT. This CDR3 is 15 amino acids long.

This clone was seen just once. The chain carries TRBV2 and TRBJ1-1; 8 bases are a match to TRBD1. Germline CDR1 and CDR2: SNHLY and FYNNEI. V was clipped by 3 bases and J by 6 bases; unmatched bases: 15. CDR3 length: 17 amino acids. Written as DNA, the CDR3 is TGTGCCAGCAGTGACCTGTCAGGGGGCGGACATGGGCCTGAAGCTTTCTTT. Its translation: CASSDLSGGGHGPEAFF.